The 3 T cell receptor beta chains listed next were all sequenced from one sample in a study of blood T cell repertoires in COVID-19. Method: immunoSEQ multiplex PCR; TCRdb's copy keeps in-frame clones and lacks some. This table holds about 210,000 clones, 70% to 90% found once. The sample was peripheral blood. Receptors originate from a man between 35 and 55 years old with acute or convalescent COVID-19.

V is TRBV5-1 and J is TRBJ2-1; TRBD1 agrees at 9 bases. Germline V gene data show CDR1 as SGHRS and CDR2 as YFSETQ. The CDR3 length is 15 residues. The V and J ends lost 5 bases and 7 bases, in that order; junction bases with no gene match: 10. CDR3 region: CASRSTGGLWNEQFF. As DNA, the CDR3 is TGCGCCAGCAGGTCAACAGGGGGCTTATGGAATGAGCAGTTCTTC.

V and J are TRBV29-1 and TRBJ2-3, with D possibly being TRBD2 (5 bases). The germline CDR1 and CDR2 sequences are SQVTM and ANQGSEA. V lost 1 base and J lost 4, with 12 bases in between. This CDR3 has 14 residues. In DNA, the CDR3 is TGCAGCGTTGAAGGGTTGGGAGTTTCAGATACGCAGTATTTT. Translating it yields CSVEGLGVSDTQYF.

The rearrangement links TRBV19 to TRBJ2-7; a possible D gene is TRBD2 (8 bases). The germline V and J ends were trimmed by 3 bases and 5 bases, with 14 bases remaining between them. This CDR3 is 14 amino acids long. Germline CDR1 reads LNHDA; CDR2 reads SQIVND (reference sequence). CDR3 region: CASSMAGGQDEQYF. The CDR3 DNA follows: TGTGCCAGTAGTATGGCGGGAGGACAGGACGAGCAGTACTTC.